This is a list of T cell receptor beta chains from one sample in a study of lymphopenia after photon versus proton radiotherapy. The method was immunoSEQ multiplex PCR; TCRdb's version includes in-frame clones alone and lacks a portion of them. This sample yields about 18,000 clones, of which 80% to 95% are seen a single time; around 1.5% belongs to the top ten. Sequenced here: peripheral blood, sampled from a patient treated with photon-based radiotherapy. The receptors come from a woman aged 40 to 50 with cholangiocarcinoma. Both conserved end residues are part of each CDR3. Each record gives: clone size, CDR3 length, J gene, V gene, D gene, CDR3 protein, CDR3 DNA. D genes are given only for firm matches. A clone size is listed for some rows: how often the clone was seen (once, few, many), or a class if it is expanded.

>-|13|TRBJ1-1|TRBV12-5|-
CASGPAANTEAFF
TGTGCTAGTGGTCCCGCAGCGAACACTGAAGCTTTCTTT
>once|15|TRBJ1-1|TRBV5-5|TRBD1
CASSFRDRESTEAFF
TGTGCCAGCAGCTTTCGGGACAGGGAGTCAACTGAAGCTTTCTTT
>-|14|TRBJ2-1|TRBV19|-
CAKTQAARYNEQFF
TGTGCCAAGACCCAGGCGGCCCGATACAATGAGCAGTTCTTC
>-|14|TRBJ2-3|TRBV7-2|-
CASSLDRSTDTQYF
TGTGCCAGCAGCCTCGACAGAAGCACAGATACGCAGTATTTT
>-|15|TRBJ1-4|TRBV7-3|TRBD1
CASSPTGGANEKLFF
TGTGCCAGCAGCCCAACAGGGGGAGCGAATGAAAAACTGTTTTTT
>once|17|TRBJ2-2|TRBV19|TRBD2
CASSDELAGWHTGELFF
TGTGCCAGTAGCGATGAACTAGCGGGATGGCACACCGGGGAGCTGTTTTTT
>-|15|TRBJ2-5|TRBV5-1|TRBD2
CASTPSSGGKETQYF
TGCGCCAGCACCCCCTCTAGCGGGGGGAAAGAGACCCAGTACTTC
>-|14|TRBJ1-1|TRBV6-5|-
CASSYSIPGAEAFF
TGTGCCAGCAGTTACTCGATCCCGGGGGCTGAAGCTTTCTTT
>-|15|TRBJ1-1|TRBV6-1|-
CASSLRDLGTPEAFF
TGTGCCAGCAGTCTCCGGGACCTTGGAACCCCCGAAGCTTTCTTT
>-|15|TRBJ1-2|TRBV28|-
CASSFERGSSTRYTF
TGTGCCAGCAGTTTTGAGAGGGGCAGCAGCACCCGGTACACCTTC
>-|15|TRBJ1-6|TRBV2|-
CASCWNAGSRSPLHF
TGTGCCAGCTGTTGGAATGCAGGGAGCCGTTCACCCCTCCACTTT
>-|13|TRBJ1-5|TRBV28|-
CASSLNLNQPQHF
TGTGCCAGCAGTTTGAACCTCAATCAGCCCCAGCATTTT
>-|14|TRBJ2-7|TRBV11-2|-
CASSLEWSLDEQYF
TGTGCCAGCAGCTTAGAATGGAGCCTGGACGAGCAGTACTTC
>-|15|TRBJ1-5|TRBV2|-
CASSDTAINNQPQHF
TGTGCCAGCAGTGATACAGCCATCAACAATCAGCCCCAGCATTTT
>-|15|TRBJ2-5|TRBV28|-
CASAPPGTPAGTQYF
TGTGCCAGCGCCCCTCCCGGGACTCCGGCGGGGACCCAGTACTTC
>-|17|TRBJ1-2|TRBV25-1|-
CASSGDKSGYPMYGYTF
TGTGCCAGCAGTGGGGACAAATCAGGGTACCCTATGTATGGCTACACCTTC
>-|21|TRBJ2-3|TRBV10-3|-
CAISSDTVQGSNYLGTDTQYF
TGTGCCATCAGTTCTGACACTGTACAGGGATCGAATTACCTGGGCACAGATACGCAGTATTTT
>-|13|TRBJ1-4|TRBV27|-
CASATGTPEKLFF
TGTGCCAGCGCGACAGGAACCCCAGAAAAACTGTTTTTT
>-|12|TRBJ2-7|TRBV19|-
CAGRDRTYEQYF
TGTGCCGGCCGGGACCGCACCTACGAGCAGTACTTC
>once|16|TRBJ2-2|TRBV7-3|TRBD2
CASSPSAGGPSGELFF
TGTGCCAGCAGCCCATCAGCGGGAGGGCCTTCCGGGGAGCTGTTTTTT
>once|14|TRBJ2-7|TRBV6-5|TRBD1
CASSYRDRDYEQYF
TGTGCCAGCAGTTACCGGGACAGGGATTACGAGCAGTACTTC
>-|14|TRBJ1-1|TRBV11-1|-
CASRLKQGNTEAFF
TGTGCCAGCAGGTTAAAACAGGGGAACACTGAAGCTTTCTTT
>-|15|TRBJ2-7|TRBV19|TRBD1
CASSISGRGPYEQYF
TGTGCCAGTAGTATATCGGGCAGGGGGCCCTACGAGCAGTACTTC
>-|12|TRBJ2-2|TRBV28|-
CASIKGTGELFF
TGTGCCAGCATAAAAGGCACCGGGGAGCTGTTTTTT
>-|14|TRBJ2-7|TRBV30|TRBD1
CAWSHGQGTYEQYF
TGTGCCTGGAGCCATGGACAGGGAACCTACGAGCAGTACTTC
>-|14|TRBJ1-3|TRBV27|-
CASMGRGGGNTIYF
TGTGCCAGCATGGGCAGGGGAGGTGGAAACACCATATATTTT
>-|13|TRBJ2-7|TRBV11-2|-
CASSLEGEYEQYF
TGTGCCAGCAGCTTAGAGGGAGAGTACGAGCAGTACTTC
>-|12|TRBJ1-2|TRBV5-6|-
CASSSQSYGYTF
TGTGCCAGCAGCTCCCAGAGTTATGGCTACACCTTC
>-|13|TRBJ1-1|TRBV6-1|-
CASSENSWHEAFF
TGTGCCAGCAGTGAAAATAGTTGGCACGAAGCTTTCTTT
>few|16|TRBJ1-2|TRBV19|TRBD1
CASSTPRTGGWGGYTF
TGTGCCAGTAGTACCCCCCGGACAGGGGGCTGGGGTGGCTACACCTTC
>-|13|TRBJ1-3|TRBV29-1|-
CSVTETSGNTIYF
TGCAGCGTAACAGAGACCTCTGGAAACACCATATATTTT
>-|16|TRBJ2-5|TRBV6-1|TRBD2
CASSEGLAGGQETQYF
TGTGCCAGCAGTGAGGGACTAGCGGGGGGGCAGGAGACCCAGTACTTC
>-|15|TRBJ2-3|TRBV30|-
CAWSPGGRGTDTQYF
TGTGCCTGGAGTCCCGGGGGGCGAGGCACAGATACGCAGTATTTT
>-|14|TRBJ2-2|TRBV29-1|TRBD1
CSVDRTGNTGELFF
TGCAGCGTTGACAGGACAGGGAACACCGGGGAGCTGTTTTTT
>-|15|TRBJ1-2|TRBV6-5|-
CASSYNGRILDGYTF
TGTGCCAGCAGTTATAATGGCAGAATTCTGGATGGCTACACCTTC
>-|14|TRBJ2-5|TRBV7-2|-
CASSPSRGKGTQYF
TGTGCCAGCAGCCCGTCCCGGGGTAAAGGGACCCAGTACTTC
>-|15|TRBJ1-1|TRBV19|-
CASSTTGRLNTEAFF
TGTGCCAGTAGTACGACGGGACGGCTAAACACTGAAGCTTTCTTT
>-|14|TRBJ2-7|TRBV4-3|-
CASSQDNSGYEQYF
TGCGCCAGCAGCCAAGATAATTCCGGCTACGAGCAGTACTTC
>-|16|TRBJ2-3|TRBV15|TRBD2
CATSRREAGGTDTQYF
TGTGCCACCAGCAGGAGAGAAGCGGGAGGCACAGATACGCAGTATTTT
>-|14|TRBJ1-1|TRBV7-9|-
CASSLGIWEAEAFF
TGTGCCAGCAGCCTCGGGATCTGGGAAGCTGAAGCTTTCTTT
>-|14|TRBJ2-7|TRBV5-6|TRBD2
CASSLVGGAYEQYF
TGTGCCAGCAGCTTGGTTGGGGGGGCCTACGAGCAGTACTTC